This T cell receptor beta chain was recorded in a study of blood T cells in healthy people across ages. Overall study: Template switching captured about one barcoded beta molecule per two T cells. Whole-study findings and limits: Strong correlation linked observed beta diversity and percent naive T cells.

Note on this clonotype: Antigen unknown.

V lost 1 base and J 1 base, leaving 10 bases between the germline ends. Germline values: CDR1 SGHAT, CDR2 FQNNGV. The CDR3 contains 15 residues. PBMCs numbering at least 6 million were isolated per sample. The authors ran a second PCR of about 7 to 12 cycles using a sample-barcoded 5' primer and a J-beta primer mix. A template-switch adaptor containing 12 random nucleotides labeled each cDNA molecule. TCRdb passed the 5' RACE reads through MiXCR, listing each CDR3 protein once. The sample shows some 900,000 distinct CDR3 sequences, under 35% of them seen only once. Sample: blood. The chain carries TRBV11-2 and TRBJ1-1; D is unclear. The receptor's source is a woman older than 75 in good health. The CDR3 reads CASSLGGYGNTEAFF. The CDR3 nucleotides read TGTGCCAGCAGCTTAGGAGGGTACGGGAACACTGAAGCTTTCTTT.